This TCR beta chain was observed in a study of blood T cell repertoires in COVID-19. Only in-frame clones appear in the TCRdb table, and some are missing; sequencing was by immunoSEQ multiplex PCR. The sample has roughly 39,000 clones; approximately 94% are singletons. V shed 0 bases and J 2 bases; nucleotides not matched to a gene: 8. The CDR3 extends over 18 amino acids. In germline, CDR1 is SGHNT, CDR2 YENEEA. This clonotype was sampled from a human donor with active COVID-19. The donor label of this sample is uncertain. Sequenced material: peripheral blood. This chain links TRBV11-3 with TRBJ2-4; 9 bases agree with TRBD1. The CDR3 spells CASSLEGSQGASKNIQYF. The CDR3 nucleotides are TGTGCCAGCAGCTTAGAGGGGTCACAGGGGGCGTCCAAAAACATTCAGTACTTC.